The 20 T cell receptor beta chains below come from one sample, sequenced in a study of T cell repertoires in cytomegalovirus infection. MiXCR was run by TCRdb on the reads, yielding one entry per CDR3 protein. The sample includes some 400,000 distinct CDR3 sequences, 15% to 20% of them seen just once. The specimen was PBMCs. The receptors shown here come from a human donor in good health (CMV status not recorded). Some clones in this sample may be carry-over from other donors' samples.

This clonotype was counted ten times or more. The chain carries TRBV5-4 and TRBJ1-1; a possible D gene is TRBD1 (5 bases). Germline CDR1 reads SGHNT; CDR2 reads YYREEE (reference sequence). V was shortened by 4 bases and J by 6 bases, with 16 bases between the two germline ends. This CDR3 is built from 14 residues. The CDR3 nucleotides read TGTGCCAGCAGCCAGCCAGGGACTCTACCTGAAGCTTTCTTT. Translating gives CASSQPGTLPEAFF.

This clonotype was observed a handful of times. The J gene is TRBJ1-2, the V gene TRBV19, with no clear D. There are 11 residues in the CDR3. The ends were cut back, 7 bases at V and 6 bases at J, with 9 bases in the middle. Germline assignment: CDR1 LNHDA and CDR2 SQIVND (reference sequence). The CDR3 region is CASTGPHGYTF. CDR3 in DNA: TGTGCCAGTACCGGTCCTCATGGCTACACCTTC.

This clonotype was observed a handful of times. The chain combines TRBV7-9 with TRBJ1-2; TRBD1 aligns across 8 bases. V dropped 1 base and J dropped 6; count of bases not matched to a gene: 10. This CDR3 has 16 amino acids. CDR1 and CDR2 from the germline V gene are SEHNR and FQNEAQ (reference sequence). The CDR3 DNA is TGTGCCAGCAGCTTAGTCCTGGCAGGGGGCATTGATGGCTACACCTTC. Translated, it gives CASSLVLAGGIDGYTF.

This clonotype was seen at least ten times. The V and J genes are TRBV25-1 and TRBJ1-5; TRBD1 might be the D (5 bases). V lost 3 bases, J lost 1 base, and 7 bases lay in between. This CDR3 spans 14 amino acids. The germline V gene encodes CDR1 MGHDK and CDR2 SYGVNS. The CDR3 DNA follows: TGTGCCAGCAGTGACGGGGACAGCAATCAGCCCCAGCATTTT. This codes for CASSDGDSNQPQHF. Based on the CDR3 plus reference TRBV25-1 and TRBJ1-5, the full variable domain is EADIYQTPRYLVIGTGKKITLECSQTMGHDKMYWYQQDPGMELHLIHYSYGVNSTEKGDLSSESTVSRIRTEHFPLTLESARPSHTSQYLCASSDGDSNQPQHFGDGTRLSIL.

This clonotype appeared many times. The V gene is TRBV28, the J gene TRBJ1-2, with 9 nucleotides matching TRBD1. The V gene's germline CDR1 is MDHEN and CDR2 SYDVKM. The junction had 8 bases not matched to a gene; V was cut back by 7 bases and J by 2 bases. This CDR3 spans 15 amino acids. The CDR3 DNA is TGTGCCAGCACCCATGGGACAGGGCGGAACTATGGCTACACCTTC. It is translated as CASTHGTGRNYGYTF.

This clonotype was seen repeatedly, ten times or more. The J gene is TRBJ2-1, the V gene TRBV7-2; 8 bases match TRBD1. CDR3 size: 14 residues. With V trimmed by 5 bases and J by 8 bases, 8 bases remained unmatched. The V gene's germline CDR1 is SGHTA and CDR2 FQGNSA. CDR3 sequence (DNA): TGTGCCAGCAGCACTGGACAGGGCGGTGATGAGCAGTTCTTC. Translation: CASSTGQGGDEQFF. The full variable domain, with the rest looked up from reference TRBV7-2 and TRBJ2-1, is GAGVSQSPSNKVTEKGKDVELRCDPISGHTALYWYRQSLGQGLEFLIYFQGNSAPDKSGLPSDRFSAERTGGSVSTLTIQRTQQEDSAVYLCASSTGQGGDEQFFGPGTRLTVL.

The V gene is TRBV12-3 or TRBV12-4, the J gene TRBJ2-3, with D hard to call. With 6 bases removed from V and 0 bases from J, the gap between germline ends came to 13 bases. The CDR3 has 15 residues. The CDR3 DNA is TGTGCCAGCAGGGGTGGTTCATCCAGCACAGATACGCAGTATTTT. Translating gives CASRGGSSSTDTQYF.

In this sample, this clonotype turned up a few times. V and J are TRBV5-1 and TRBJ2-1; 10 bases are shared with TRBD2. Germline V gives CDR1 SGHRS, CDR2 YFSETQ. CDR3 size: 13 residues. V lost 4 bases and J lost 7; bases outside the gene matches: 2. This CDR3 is CASSVLAGNEQFF. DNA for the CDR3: TGCGCCAGCAGCGTACTAGCGGGGAATGAGCAGTTCTTC. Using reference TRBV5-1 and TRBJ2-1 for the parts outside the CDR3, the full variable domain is KAGVTQTPRYLIKTRGQQVTLSCSPISGHRSVSWYQQTPGQGLQFLFEYFSETQRNKGNFPGRFSGRQFSNSRSEMNVSTLELGDSALYLCASSVLAGNEQFFGPGTRLTVL.

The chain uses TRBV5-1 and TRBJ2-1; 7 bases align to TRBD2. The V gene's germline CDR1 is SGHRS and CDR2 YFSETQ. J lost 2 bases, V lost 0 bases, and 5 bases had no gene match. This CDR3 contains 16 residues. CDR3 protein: CASSLAPGRAYNEQFF. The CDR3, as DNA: TGCGCCAGCAGCTTGGCCCCAGGGAGGGCCTACAATGAGCAGTTCTTC.

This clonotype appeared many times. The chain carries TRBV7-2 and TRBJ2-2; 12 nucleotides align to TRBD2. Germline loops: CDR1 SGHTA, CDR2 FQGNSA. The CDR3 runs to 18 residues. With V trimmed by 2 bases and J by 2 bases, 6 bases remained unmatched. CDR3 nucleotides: TGTGCCAGCAGCTTACGTCTAGCGGGGGGGGGTAACACCGGGGAGCTGTTTTTT. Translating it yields CASSLRLAGGGNTGELFF.

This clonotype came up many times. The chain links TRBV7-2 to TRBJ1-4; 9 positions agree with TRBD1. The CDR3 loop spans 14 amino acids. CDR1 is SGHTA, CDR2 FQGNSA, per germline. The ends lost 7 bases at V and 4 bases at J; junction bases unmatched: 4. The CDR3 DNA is TGTGCCAGCACTCCGGGACAGGGTAATGAAAAACTGTTTTTT. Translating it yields CASTPGQGNEKLFF.

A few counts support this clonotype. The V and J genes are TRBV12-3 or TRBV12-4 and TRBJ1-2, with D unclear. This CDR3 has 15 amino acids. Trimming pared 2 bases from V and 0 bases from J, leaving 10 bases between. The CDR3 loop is CASSLSSLANYGYTF. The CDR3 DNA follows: TGTGCCAGCAGTTTATCTAGTTTAGCTAACTATGGCTACACCTTC.

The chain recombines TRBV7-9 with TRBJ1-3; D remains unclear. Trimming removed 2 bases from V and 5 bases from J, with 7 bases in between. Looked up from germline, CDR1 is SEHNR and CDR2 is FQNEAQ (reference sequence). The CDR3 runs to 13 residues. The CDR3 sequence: CASSLPERNTIYF. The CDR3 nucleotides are TGTGCCAGCAGCTTACCAGAGCGAAACACCATATATTTT.

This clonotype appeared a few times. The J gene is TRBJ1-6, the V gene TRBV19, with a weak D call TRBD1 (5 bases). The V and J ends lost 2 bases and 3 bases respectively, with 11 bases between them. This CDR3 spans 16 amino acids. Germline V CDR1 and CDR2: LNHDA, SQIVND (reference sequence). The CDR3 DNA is TGTGCCAGTAGTATACGACAGACCAACTATAATTCACCCCTCCACTTT. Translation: CASSIRQTNYNSPLHF.

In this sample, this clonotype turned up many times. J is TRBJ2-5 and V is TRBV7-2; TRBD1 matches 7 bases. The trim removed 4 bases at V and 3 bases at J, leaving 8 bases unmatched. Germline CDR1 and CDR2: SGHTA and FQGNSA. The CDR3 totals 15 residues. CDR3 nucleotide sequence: TGTGCCAGCAGCTCCGGGACAGCCGCAAAAGAGACCCAGTACTTC. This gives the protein CASSSGTAAKETQYF.

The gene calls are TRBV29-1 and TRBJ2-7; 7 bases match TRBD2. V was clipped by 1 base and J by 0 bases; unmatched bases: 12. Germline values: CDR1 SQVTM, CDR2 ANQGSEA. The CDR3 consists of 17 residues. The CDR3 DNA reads TGCAGCGTTGAAGTCGCGGGGGATTCAGCTAGCTCCTACGAGCAGTACTTC. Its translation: CSVEVAGDSASSYEQYF.

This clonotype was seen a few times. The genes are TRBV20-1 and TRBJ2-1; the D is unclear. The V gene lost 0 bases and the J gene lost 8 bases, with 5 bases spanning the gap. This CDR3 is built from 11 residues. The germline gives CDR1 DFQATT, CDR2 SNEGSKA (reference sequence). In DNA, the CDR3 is TGCAGTGCTAGAGAGGGGTATGAGCAGTTCTTC. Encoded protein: CSAREGYEQFF.

The CDR3 nucleotides are TGCGCCAGCAGGCCGCGGGGGCATGCCGCAGATACGCAGTATTTT. It translates to CASRPRGHAADTQYF. This chain connects TRBV5-1 to TRBJ2-3; a weak D match, TRBD2 (7 bases). Deletions cut 5 bases from V and 4 bases from J, with 17 bases between. This CDR3 contains 15 residues. The germline V gene has CDR1 SGHRS and CDR2 YFSETQ.

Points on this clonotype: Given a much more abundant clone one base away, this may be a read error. DNA for the CDR3: TGTGCCAGCAGTACTCCTCCGCGACAGGGTGACGATGAGCAGTTCTTC. This translates into CASSTPPRQGDDEQFF. The chain is built from TRBV28 and TRBJ2-1, with 7 positions matching TRBD1. Per germline, CDR1 MDHEN and CDR2 SYDVKM. V gave up 5 bases and J gave up 8 bases; unmatched junction bases: 15. The CDR3 is made up of 16 amino acids.

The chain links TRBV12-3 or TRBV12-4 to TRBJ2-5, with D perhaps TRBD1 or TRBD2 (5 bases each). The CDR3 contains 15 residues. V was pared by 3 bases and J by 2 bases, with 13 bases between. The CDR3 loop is CASSLGTWAQETQYF. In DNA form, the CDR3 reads TGTGCCAGCAGTTTGGGGACCTGGGCACAAGAGACCCAGTACTTC.